This is a list of T cell receptor beta chains from one sample in a study of cytomegalovirus exposure and HLA in healthy donors. Repertoires were generated with immunoSEQ multiplex PCR, while TCRdb's copy carries only in-frame clones and drops some. Among some 170,000 clones, roughly 70% were seen once, and the ten largest hold around 3%. The sample comprised PBMCs. These receptor sequences come from a woman in her 50s in good health and CMV-seropositive. Both conserved end residues are part of each CDR3. The D gene is left open where the match is weak. Expanded clones are given a class, and other clones once, few, many or no size at all.

j_gene,abundance,v_gene,d_gene,CDR3nt,CDR3aa
TRBJ1-1,-,TRBV18,TRBD1,TGTGCCAGCTCACCGACGACAGGGGACACTGAAGCTTTCTTT,CASSPTTGDTEAFF
TRBJ2-1,-,TRBV5-4,TRBD2,TGTGCCAGCAGCACTAGCGGGGGGGCCACCTACAATGAGCAGTTCTTC,CASSTSGGATYNEQFF
TRBJ2-1,-,TRBV5-6,TRBD2,TGTGCCAGCAGCCCGACTAGCGGGGATGAGCAGTTCTTC,CASSPTSGDEQFF
TRBJ2-7,-,TRBV11-2,TRBD1,TGTGCCAGCAGCGACAGGGGTAGCGAGCAGTACTTC,CASSDRGSEQYF
TRBJ1-1,-,TRBV14,TRBD1,TGTGCCAGCAGCCAAGTGGACAGGGGGCGGAACACTGAAGCTTTCTTT,CASSQVDRGRNTEAFF
TRBJ1-5,-,TRBV7-2,-,TGTGCCAGCAGCTTAGCGGAGTTAGGTCAGCCCCAGCATTTT,CASSLAELGQPQHF
TRBJ1-2,-,TRBV11-1,-,TGTGCCAGCAGCTTTTCAGGGAAGCTTGGCTACACCTTC,CASSFSGKLGYTF
TRBJ1-1,-,TRBV2,-,TGTGCCAGCACGTTCCACTTCATGAACACTGAAGCTTTCTTT,CASTFHFMNTEAFF
TRBJ2-7,few,TRBV2,TRBD1,TGTGCCAGCAGGGCCAGGGGGAGCTCCTACGAGCAGTACTTC,CASRARGSSYEQYF
TRBJ1-1,-,TRBV10-3,TRBD1,TGTGCCATCAGTGAGTCACAGGGGGCCACTGAAGCTTTCTTT,CAISESQGATEAFF
TRBJ1-6,-,TRBV5-6,TRBD1,TGTGCCAGCATGCAAAACAGGGGATACAATTCACCCCTCCACTTT,CASMQNRGYNSPLHF
TRBJ2-7,-,TRBV10-1,TRBD1,TGCGCCAGCAGTCCCAGGGGGGAGCAGTACTTC,CASSPRGEQYF
TRBJ1-6,once,TRBV4-1,-,TGCGCCAGCAGCCAAGGAGGTTCCTATAATTCACCCCTCCACTTT,CASSQGGSYNSPLHF
TRBJ1-1,few,TRBV6-1,-,TGTGCCAGCAGTGAATTTCAGGCGCCAGGGGCGAACACTGAAGCTTTCTTT,CASSEFQAPGANTEAFF
TRBJ2-2,once,TRBV2,TRBD1,TGTGCCAGCAGTGAAGCCGACAGGGGGCTCGGGGAGCTGTTTTTT,CASSEADRGLGELFF
TRBJ2-2,few,TRBV7-8,-,TGTGCCAGCAGCCCCCTGGGAGACGGGGAGCTGTTTTTT,CASSPLGDGELFF
TRBJ2-7,-,TRBV5-1,-,TGCGCCAGCAGCTTGGGGGGGGAAGAGCAGTACTTC,CASSLGGEEQYF
TRBJ2-1,-,TRBV9,-,TGTGCCAGCAGCGTAGGGCAGGGACAAAATGAGCAGTTCTTC,CASSVGQGQNEQFF
TRBJ1-1,-,TRBV5-4,-,TGTGCCAGCAGCTTGGATGCCAGGGAAGGCACTGAAGCTTTCTTT,CASSLDAREGTEAFF
TRBJ2-2,-,TRBV7-3,-,TGTGCCAGCAGCCCAGACGACAGAGACACCGGGGAGCTGTTTTTT,CASSPDDRDTGELFF
TRBJ2-7,-,TRBV27,-,TGTGCCAGCAGTTTCCGCCAGGGGAACTACGAGCAGTACTTC,CASSFRQGNYEQYF
TRBJ2-5,-,TRBV2,-,TGTGCCAGCAGTCAGGCCGGGACTGCTGGGGAGACCCAGTACTTC,CASSQAGTAGETQYF
TRBJ2-1,-,TRBV7-9,-,TGTGCCAGCAGCGTTACAGGGAATGGTGAGCAGTTCTTC,CASSVTGNGEQFF